The T cell receptor beta chain under discussion was sequenced for a study of PD-1 blockade in classical Hodgkin lymphoma. Whole-study results and caveats: The origin of the repertoire differences remains undefined, with disease activity or prior therapy as possible causes. It was reported that newly diagnosed patients had less baseline TCR diversity than healthy donors.

Every patient experienced relapse after autologous stem cell transplantation, and brentuximab vedotin exposure varied. Isolation of CD8+ T cells from thawed PBMCs used magnetic negative selection. Best response was recorded as complete response, partial response or progressive disease. Remarks on this clone: The antigen remains undetermined.

V gave up 3 bases and J gave up 5 bases, with 11 bases separating them. The germline V gene has CDR1 SGDLS and CDR2 YYNGEE. The CDR3 totals 13 residues. The table came from immunoSEQ multiplex PCR; TCRdb's copy has only in-frame clones and leaves some out. Among about 13,000 clones listed, approximately 80% were seen once. The receptor was derived from a human donor with classical Hodgkin lymphoma. V is TRBV9 and J is TRBJ1-1, with D unclear. Sequencing was performed on CD8+ T cells from blood, taken at baseline. The chain's CDR3 is CASSAGRETEAFF. In DNA, the CDR3 is TGTGCCAGCAGCGCGGGGAGGGAAACTGAAGCTTTCTTT. The whole variable domain, remainder taken from reference TRBV9 and TRBJ1-1, is DSGVTQTPKHLITATGQRVTLRCSPRSGDLSVYWYQQSLDQGLQFLIQYYNGEERAKGNILERFSAQQFPDLHSELNLSSLELGDSALYFCASSAGRETEAFFGQGTRLTVV.